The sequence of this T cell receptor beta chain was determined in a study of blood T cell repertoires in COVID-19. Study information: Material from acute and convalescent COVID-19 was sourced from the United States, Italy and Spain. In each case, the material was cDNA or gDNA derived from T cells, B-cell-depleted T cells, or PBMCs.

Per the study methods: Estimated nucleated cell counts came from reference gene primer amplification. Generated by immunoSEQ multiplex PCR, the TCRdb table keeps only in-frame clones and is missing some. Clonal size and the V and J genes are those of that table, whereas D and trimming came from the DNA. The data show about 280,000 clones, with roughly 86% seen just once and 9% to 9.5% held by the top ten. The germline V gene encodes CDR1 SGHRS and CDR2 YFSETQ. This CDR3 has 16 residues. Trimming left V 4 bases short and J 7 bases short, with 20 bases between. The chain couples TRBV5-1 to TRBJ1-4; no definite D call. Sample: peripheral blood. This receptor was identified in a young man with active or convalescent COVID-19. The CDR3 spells CASSPSWTGVTEKLFF. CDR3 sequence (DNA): TGCGCCAGCAGCCCTTCCTGGACTGGAGTTACTGAAAAACTGTTTTTT.